This T cell receptor (beta chain) was identified in a study of blood T cells in healthy people across ages. General study findings and limits: Because sorting was not performed, PBMCs prevented conclusive naive versus antigen-experienced comparison. There were more naive CD4+ cells and higher diversity in long-lived donors than in aged donors. Per million T cells, TCR beta diversity dropped about linearly as age rose.

Remarks on this clonotype: Its antigen is unknown.

The J segment lost 8 bases and the V segment lost 4 bases, leaving 6 bases of the junction unmatched. This CDR3 is 13 amino acids long. Germline CDR1 is SGDLS and CDR2 is YYNGEE. Using a J-beta primer mix together with a sample-barcoded 5' primer, a second PCR was run for roughly 7 to 12 cycles. MiXCR, applied by TCRdb to the 5' RACE reads, yields one record per CDR3 protein. The sample has about 1.4 million distinct CDR3 sequences; around 55% are singletons. Input material: blood. The chain links TRBV9 to TRBJ1-2, with TRBD1 matching 9 bases. The receptor comes from a man between 18 and 29 years old in good health. The CDR3 DNA sequence: TGTGCCAGCAGCTTCGCCACAGGGGGCGGCTACACCTTC. This codes for CASSFATGGGYTF.